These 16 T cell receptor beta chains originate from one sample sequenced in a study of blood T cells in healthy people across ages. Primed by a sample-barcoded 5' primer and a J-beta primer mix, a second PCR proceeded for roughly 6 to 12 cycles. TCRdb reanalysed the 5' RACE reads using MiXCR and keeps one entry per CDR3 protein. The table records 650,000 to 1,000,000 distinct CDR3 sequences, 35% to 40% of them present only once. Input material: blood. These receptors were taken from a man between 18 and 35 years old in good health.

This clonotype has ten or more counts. The CDR3: CASSYFWEAESYTF. The CDR3 coding sequence is TGTGCCAGCAGCTACTTCTGGGAGGCAGAATCCTACACCTTC. The rearrangement links TRBV7-6 to TRBJ1-2, with D uncertain. Trimming removed 4 bases from V and 10 bases from J, with 19 bases in between. Per germline, CDR1 SGHVS and CDR2 FNYEAQ. The CDR3 totals 14 residues.

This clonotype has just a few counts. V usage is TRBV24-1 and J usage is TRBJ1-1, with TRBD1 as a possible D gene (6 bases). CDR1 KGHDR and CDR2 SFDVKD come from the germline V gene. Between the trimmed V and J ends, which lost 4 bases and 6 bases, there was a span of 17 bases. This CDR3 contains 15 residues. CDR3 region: CATSEAKGEGSEAFF. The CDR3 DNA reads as TGTGCCACCAGTGAAGCCAAGGGGGAAGGATCTGAAGCTTTCTTT.

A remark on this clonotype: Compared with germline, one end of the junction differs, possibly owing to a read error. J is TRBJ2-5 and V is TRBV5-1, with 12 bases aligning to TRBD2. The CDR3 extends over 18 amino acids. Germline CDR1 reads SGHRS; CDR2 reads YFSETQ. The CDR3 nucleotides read TGCGCCGGCAGCTTGAGGCGAAGACTAGCGGGAGAGGGAGAGACCCAGTACTTC. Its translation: CAGSLRRRLAGEGETQYF.

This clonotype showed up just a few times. The CDR3 sequence: CASSARQSEAFF. The DNA of the CDR3 is TGTGCCAGCAGCGCAAGACAGAGCGAAGCTTTCTTT. J is TRBJ1-1 and V is TRBV7-8, with a possible D match to TRBD1 (5 bases). CDR3 length: 12 amino acids. Germline lookup yields CDR1 SGHVS and CDR2 FQNEAQ. Trimming left V 5 bases short and J 8 bases short, with 12 bases between.

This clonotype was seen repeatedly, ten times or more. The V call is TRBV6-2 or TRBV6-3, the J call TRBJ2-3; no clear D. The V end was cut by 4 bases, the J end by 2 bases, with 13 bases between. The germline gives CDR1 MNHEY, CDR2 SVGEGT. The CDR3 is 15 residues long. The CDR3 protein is CASSSRRQNTDTQYF. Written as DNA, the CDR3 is TGTGCCAGCAGTTCCCGGCGTCAGAACACAGATACGCAGTATTTT.

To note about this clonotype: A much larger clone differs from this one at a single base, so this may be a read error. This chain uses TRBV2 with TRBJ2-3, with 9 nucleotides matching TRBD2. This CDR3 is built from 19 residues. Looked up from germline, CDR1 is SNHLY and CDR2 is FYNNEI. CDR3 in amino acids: CASSVAASGDKGGTDKQYF. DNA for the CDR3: TGTGCCAGCAGTGTAGCCGCTAGCGGGGACAAGGGGGGCACAGATAAGCAGTATTTT.

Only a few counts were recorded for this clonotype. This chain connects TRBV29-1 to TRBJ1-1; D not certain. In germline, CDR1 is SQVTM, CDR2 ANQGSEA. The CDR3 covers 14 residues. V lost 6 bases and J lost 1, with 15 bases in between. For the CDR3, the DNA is TGCAGCGTCGGAGACCCCCTATCGAACACTGAAGCTTTCTTT. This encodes CSVGDPLSNTEAFF.

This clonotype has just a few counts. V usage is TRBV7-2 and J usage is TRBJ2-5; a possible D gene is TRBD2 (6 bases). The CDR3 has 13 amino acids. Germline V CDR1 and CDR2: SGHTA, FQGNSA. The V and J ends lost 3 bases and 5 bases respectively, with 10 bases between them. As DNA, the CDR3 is TGTGCCAGCAGCTTCGTGGGGAGGGAGACCCAGTACTTC. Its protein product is CASSFVGRETQYF.

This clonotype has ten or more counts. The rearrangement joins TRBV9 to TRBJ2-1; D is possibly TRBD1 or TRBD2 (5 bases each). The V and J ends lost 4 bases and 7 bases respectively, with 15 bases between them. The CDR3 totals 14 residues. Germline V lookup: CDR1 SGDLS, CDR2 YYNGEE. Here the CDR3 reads CASSPMVGDNEQFF. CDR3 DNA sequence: TGTGCCAGCAGCCCAATGGTGGGGGATAATGAGCAGTTCTTC. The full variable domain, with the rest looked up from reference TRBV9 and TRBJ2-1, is DSGVTQTPKHLITATGQRVTLRCSPRSGDLSVYWYQQSLDQGLQFLIQYYNGEERAKGNILERFSAQQFPDLHSELNLSSLELGDSALYFCASSPMVGDNEQFFGPGTRLTVL.

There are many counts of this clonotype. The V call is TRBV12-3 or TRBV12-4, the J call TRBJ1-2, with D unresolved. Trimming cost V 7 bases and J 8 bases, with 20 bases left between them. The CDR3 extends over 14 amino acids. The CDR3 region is CASKSLTPNLGYTF. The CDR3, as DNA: TGTGCCAGCAAATCATTGACCCCCAACCTCGGCTACACCTTC.

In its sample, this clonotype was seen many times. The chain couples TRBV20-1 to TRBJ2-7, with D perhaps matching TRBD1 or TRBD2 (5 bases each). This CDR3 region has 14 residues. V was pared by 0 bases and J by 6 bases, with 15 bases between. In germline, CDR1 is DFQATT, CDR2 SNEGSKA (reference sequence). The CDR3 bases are TGCAGTGCTAGAGATGATCTTAGAGGGGCCGAGCAGTACTTC. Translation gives CSARDDLRGAEQYF.

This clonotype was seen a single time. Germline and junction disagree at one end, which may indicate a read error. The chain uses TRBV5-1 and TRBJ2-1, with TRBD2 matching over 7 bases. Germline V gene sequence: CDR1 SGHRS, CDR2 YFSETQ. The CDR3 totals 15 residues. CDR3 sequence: CSSSSAQAGDNEQFF. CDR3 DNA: TGCTCCAGCAGCTCGGCTCAGGCGGGGGACAATGAGCAGTTCTTC.

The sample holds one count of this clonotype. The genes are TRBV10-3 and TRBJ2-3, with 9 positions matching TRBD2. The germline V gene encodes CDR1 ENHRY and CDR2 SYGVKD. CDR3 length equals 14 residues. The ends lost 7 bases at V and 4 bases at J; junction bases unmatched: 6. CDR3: CAIMERGAADTQYF. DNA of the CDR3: TGTGCCATCATGGAGCGGGGGGCAGCAGATACGCAGTATTTT.

CDR3 nucleotides: TGTGCCAGCAGCCGGGCCCTGTCTGGCACTGAAGCTTTCTTT. It translates to CASSRALSGTEAFF. The J gene is TRBJ1-1, the V gene TRBV27; no definite D call. Trimming left V 6 bases short and J 4 bases short, with 15 bases between. This CDR3 has 14 amino acids. Germline CDR1 and CDR2: MNHEY and SMNVEV (reference sequence).

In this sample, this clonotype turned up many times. The CDR3 region has the DNA TGTGCCAGCAGTTTCTTCCAGGGGAGTGAAAAACTGTTTTTT. Its protein is CASSFFQGSEKLFF. This sequence joins TRBV12-3 or TRBV12-4 and TRBJ1-4; D is perhaps TRBD1 (6 bases). V lost 3 bases to trimming and J lost 7 bases, with 12 bases between them. The CDR3 contains 14 residues.

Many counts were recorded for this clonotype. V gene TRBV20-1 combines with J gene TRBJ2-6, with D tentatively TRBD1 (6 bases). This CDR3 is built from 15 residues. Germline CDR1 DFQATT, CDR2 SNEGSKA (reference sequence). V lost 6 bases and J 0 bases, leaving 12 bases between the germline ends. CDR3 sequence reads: CSAINRASGANVLTF. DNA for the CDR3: TGCAGTGCAATTAACAGGGCCTCTGGGGCCAACGTCCTGACTTTC.